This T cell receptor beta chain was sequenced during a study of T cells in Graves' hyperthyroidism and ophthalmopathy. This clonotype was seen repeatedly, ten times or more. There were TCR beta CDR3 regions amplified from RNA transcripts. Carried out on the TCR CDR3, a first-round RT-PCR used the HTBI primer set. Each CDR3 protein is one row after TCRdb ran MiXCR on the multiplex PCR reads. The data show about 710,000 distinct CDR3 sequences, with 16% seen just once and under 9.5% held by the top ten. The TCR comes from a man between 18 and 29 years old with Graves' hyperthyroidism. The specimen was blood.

For the CDR3, the DNA is TGTGCCAGCAGGCGCGACAGGGCCTGGGGCAATCAGCCCCAGCATTTT. It codes for CASRRDRAWGNQPQHF. V and J are TRBV6-2 or TRBV6-3 and TRBJ1-5, with 7 bases that match TRBD1. The germline CDR1 and CDR2 sequences are MNHEY and SVGEGT. Trimming removed 6 bases from V and 2 bases from J; junction bases left unmatched: 10. CDR3 length: 16 residues.